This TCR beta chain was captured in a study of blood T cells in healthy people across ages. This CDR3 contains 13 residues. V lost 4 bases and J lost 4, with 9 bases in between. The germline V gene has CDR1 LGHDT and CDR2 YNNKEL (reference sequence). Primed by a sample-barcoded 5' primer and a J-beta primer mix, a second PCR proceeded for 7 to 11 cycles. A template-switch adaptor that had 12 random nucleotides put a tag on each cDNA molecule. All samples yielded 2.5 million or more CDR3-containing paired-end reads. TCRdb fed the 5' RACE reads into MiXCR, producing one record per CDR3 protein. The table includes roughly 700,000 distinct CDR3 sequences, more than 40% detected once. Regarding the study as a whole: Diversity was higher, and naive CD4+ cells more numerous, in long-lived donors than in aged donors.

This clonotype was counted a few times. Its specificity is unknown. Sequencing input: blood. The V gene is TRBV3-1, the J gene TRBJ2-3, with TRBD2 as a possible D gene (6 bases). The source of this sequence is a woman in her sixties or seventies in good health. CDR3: CASSPGLPDTQYF. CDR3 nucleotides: TGTGCCAGCAGCCCCGGACTACCAGATACGCAGTATTTT.